The table lists the clone carrying this T cell receptor (beta chain) with many counts. This sample is part of a study of T cells in Graves' hyperthyroidism and ophthalmopathy. The CDR3 spans 18 residues. Trimming stripped 4 bases from V and 0 bases from J, with 19 bases between. Per the germline V gene, CDR1 is SGHTA and CDR2 is FQGTGA. Regions amplified from RNA transcripts were the TCR beta CDR3 regions. The TCR CDR3 was amplified in a first-round RT-PCR using the HTBI primer set. Via MiXCR, TCRdb re-called the multiplex PCR reads, giving one row per CDR3 protein. The sample carries over 300,000 distinct CDR3 sequences, approximately 14% recorded once.

Source material: blood. V usage is TRBV7-3 and J usage is TRBJ2-1; D perhaps matches TRBD1 (5 bases). This clonotype originated in a woman aged 55-69 years with Graves' hyperthyroidism. In nucleotides, the CDR3 is TGTGCCAGCAGCTCTCCGACAGACTCCAAGAGCTCCTACAATGAGCAGTTCTTC. Its protein product is CASSSPTDSKSSYNEQFF.